These 8 T cell receptor beta chains originate from one sample sequenced in a study of blood T cells in healthy people across ages. Through a sample-barcoded 5' primer and a J-beta primer mix, a second PCR was run for 7 to 11 cycles. One entry per CDR3 protein, called by TCRdb with MiXCR from the 5' RACE reads. The repertoire has about 620,000 distinct CDR3 sequences, roughly 21% of them found once; the top ten carry 3.5% to 4%. Material for sequencing was blood. These receptors originate from a man aged 65 to 79 in good health.

For the CDR3, the DNA is TGTGCCAGCAGCGAGGGGTCCCCTCCCTACGAGCAGTACTTC. Its protein is CASSEGSPPYEQYF. This sequence joins TRBV7-3 and TRBJ2-5; the D gene could be TRBD1 or TRBD2 (5 bases each). The J call may be mistaken, given a closer DNA end match to TRBJ2-7. CDR3 length: 14 residues. Germline values: CDR1 SGHTA, CDR2 FQGTGA.

J is TRBJ1-2 and V is TRBV20-1, with D uncertain. CDR3 length: 12 residues. The germline V gene has CDR1 DFQATT and CDR2 SNEGSKA (reference sequence). V was pared by 0 bases and J by 7 bases, with 9 bases between. The CDR3 bases are TGCAGTGCTAGAGATCCGGCCTTTGGCTACACCTTC. Protein: CSARDPAFGYTF.

The genes are TRBV7-8 and TRBJ2-7, with D tentatively TRBD1 (5 bases). The V end was cut by 2 bases, the J end by 5 bases, with 10 bases between. From germline, CDR1 is SGHVS and CDR2 FQNEAQ. The CDR3 is 13 residues long. The CDR3 nucleotides are TGTGCCAGCAGCTTAACTGCGGACAACGAGCAGTACTTC. Residues: CASSLTADNEQYF.

A few counts support this clonotype. The chain carries TRBV14 and TRBJ2-7, with D possibly TRBD1 on 5 matching bases. This CDR3 region has 13 residues. Germline CDR1 and CDR2: SGHDN and FVKESK. The germline V and J ends were trimmed by 1 base and 4 bases, with 8 bases remaining between them. CDR3 DNA: TGTGCCAGCAGCCAAGGACAGTTTTACGAGCAGTACTTC. It specifies CASSQGQFYEQYF.

Of note for this clonotype: Likely a read error: the CDR3 ends without its conserved phenylalanine or tryptophan. The chain couples TRBV27 to TRBJ2-7; a weak D match, TRBD2 (6 bases). Germline V CDR1 and CDR2: MNHEY, SMNVEV (reference sequence). The CDR3 runs to 17 residues. Deletions cut 0 bases from V and 4 bases from J, with 19 bases between. The CDR3 DNA reads TGTGCCAGCAGTTTATCTGGGCTAGCGAGGGATACGTACGAGCAGTACCTC. It codes for CASSLSGLARDTYEQYL.

This clonotype has just a few counts. The rearrangement uses TRBV7-8 and TRBJ2-3, with D uncertain. Germline assignment: CDR1 SGHVS and CDR2 FQNEAQ. The CDR3 length is 15 residues. Deletions cut 0 bases from V and 5 bases from J, with 12 bases between. CDR3 amino acids: CASSLASDLGDTQYF. The CDR3 bases are TGTGCCAGCAGCTTAGCCTCAGACTTGGGAGATACGCAGTATTTT.

The chain combines TRBV20-1 with TRBJ2-5; a possible D gene is TRBD1 (6 bases). Gene TRBJ2-7 matches the end of the DNA better, so the J call may be wrong. CDR3 length: 13 amino acids. The germline gives CDR1 DFQATT, CDR2 SNEGSKA (reference sequence). The CDR3 sequence: CSASPQGPYEQYF. DNA for the CDR3: TGCAGTGCTAGCCCGCAGGGGCCCTACGAGCAGTACTTC.

This clonotype has at least ten counts. This chain uses TRBV3-1 with TRBJ2-5, with D possibly being TRBD1 or TRBD2 (5 bases each). Looked up from germline, CDR1 is LGHDT and CDR2 is YNNKEL (reference sequence). V gave up 6 bases and J gave up 2 bases, with 10 bases separating them. The CDR3 extends over 13 amino acids. CDR3 nucleotides: TGTGCCAGCAGTCCGGGACGGCAAGAGACCCAGTACTTC. Protein sequence: CASSPGRQETQYF.